This T cell receptor beta chain was observed in a study of response to subunit inactivated influenza vaccine. From the RT-PCR reads, TCRdb called clonotypes with MiXCR, one entry per CDR3 protein. The table shows some 540,000 distinct CDR3 sequences, with less than 25% occurring only once. This CDR3 is 13 amino acids long. Trimming shortened V by 5 bases and J by 2 bases, and 9 bases separated the two germline ends. Germline CDR1 and CDR2: SGHTA and FQGNSA. The data also belong to a second study, concerning T cells expressing NK-cell markers. As reported in that work: A 5'RACE template switching approach incorporating UMIs was used to make TCR beta cDNA. Serological testing identified seven of the eight sequenced donors as HCMV-seropositive and one as seronegative. Researchers report these clonotypes also headed the CD3+CD56-NKG2C+ fraction in four donors.

Specimen: CD4+ T cells sorted from PBMCs, collected 11 to 12 days after vaccination. The chain uses TRBV7-2 and TRBJ2-5; maybe TRBD2 (6 bases). The origin of this receptor is a man in his fifties or sixties who received an inactivated influenza vaccine. In DNA form, the CDR3 reads TGTGCCAGCAGCCCGACTAGACAAGAGACCCAGTACTTC. Translation: CASSPTRQETQYF.